This T cell receptor beta chain comes out of a study of blood T cell repertoires in COVID-19 (TCRdb year 2020). Some background on the complete study: Collaborator samples came from the United States, Italy and Spain and covered acute and convalescent phases of COVID-19. The prospective study material was composed of cDNA or gDNA derived from T cells, B-cell-depleted T cells, or PBMCs. The dataset comprised deeply sampled blood TCRbeta repertoires from subjects exposed to, actively infected with, or recovered from COVID-19. The repertoires were released in a freely available public database meant as a resource for research on the immune response to SARS-CoV-2. The samples were drawn from the first 160 participants of the ongoing ImmuneRACE study and from 1,254 subjects provided by 6 global collaborators. A de-identified subject ID, COVID-19 status, age in years and sex were almost always included in the sample metadata. HLA class I and class II types, where available, came from metadata supplied by the sample provider rather than from assay-based typing. The full study reports these points: Clinical and demographic metadata were provided uncurated, with the amount varying by source and participant.

Compared with germline, V lacks 4 bases and J lacks 2 bases; bases without a gene match: 4. Sequences LNHNV (CDR1) and YYDKDF (CDR2) are obtained from the germline V gene (reference sequence). Spanning cysteine to phenylalanine, the CDR3 consists of 14 amino acids. Only CDR3 DNA remains: 42 bases, in frame from the first base. TCRbeta CDR3 regions were amplified from genomic DNA using the immunoSEQ Assay, a bias-controlled multiplex PCR. The original methods were these. The number of nucleated cells in each sample was estimated from the amplification of reference gene primers within the assay. To quantify the absolute abundance of each unique TCRbeta CDR3 rearrangement, sequence reads were collapsed and filtered. Productive Simpson clonality was computed per sample as the square root of Simpson's diversity index over productive rearrangements. TCRdb stores this immuneACCESS table with in-frame sequences only. Part of the clones is absent; in the studies checked, under half of the shortfall reflects unresolved V genes, and no reason is known for the rest. That table supplies the V and J calls and clone size; D and trimming were determined from the DNA. This sample holds 250,000 or so clones; roughly 90% were observed only once. The top ten clones comprise under 9.5% of the sample.

Participants in the prospective study were aged about 18 to 100 years, lived in 20 to 30 United States geographic areas, and enrolled through a virtual design. To assign participants to cohorts, the prospective study relied on clinical history that participants themselves reported in a screening survey and a study questionnaire. Recovered participants in ImmuneRACE Cohort 3 were defined by two consecutive negative NP/OP PCR tests, clearance by a healthcare professional, or resolution of symptoms. Each participant in the prospective study had whole blood, serum and a nasopharyngeal or oropharyngeal swab collected by mobile phlebotomists. Participants in the prospective study had the option to provide additional blood draws and questionnaires over a roughly two-month period. Before DNA extraction, prospective study blood samples were shipped either frozen or at room temperature. The sample holds one count of this clone. It lacks a known antigen. No base-level quality is on record; no much larger clone is a single base apart.

The V and J segments used are TRBV15 and TRBJ1-2; 7 bases in between match TRBD1. Sequencing was done on a sample of PBMCs or T cells enriched from blood (not recorded which). The clonotype was recovered from a middle-aged man who had recovered from COVID-19. The sequenced DNA: TGTGCCACCAGCACAGGGACAGAGAACTATGGCTACACCTTC. This codes for CATSTGTENYGYTF.